This entry lists 28 T cell receptor beta chains sequenced from one sample in a study of blood T cells in healthy people across ages. A second about 7 to 12 cycle PCR used barcoded and J-beta primers. TCRdb re-called the 5' RACE reads with MiXCR, one entry per CDR3 protein. The repertoire holds hundreds of thousands of distinct CDR3 sequences, about 42% seen once, with 15% to 25% in the top ten. The sequenced sample was blood. Receptors were obtained from a man between 60 and 75 years old in good health.

V is TRBV5-1 and J is TRBJ2-3; weak D call: TRBD1 (6 bases). This CDR3 is 15 amino acids long. Trimming took 6 bases from V and 1 from J, leaving 15 bases between them. Germline CDR1 SGHRS, CDR2 YFSETQ. The DNA of the CDR3 is TGCGCCAGCACCTCGGACAGCCCAGGCACAGATACGCAGTATTTT. As protein: CASTSDSPGTDTQYF.

The V gene is TRBV7-2, the J gene TRBJ2-2, with 10 bases matching TRBD2. The CDR3 spans 15 residues. Germline V CDR1 and CDR2: SGHTA, FQGNSA. V dropped 3 bases and J dropped 4; count of bases not matched to a gene: 2. CDR3 residues: CASSFQRGGTGELFF. The CDR3 DNA reads TGTGCCAGCAGCTTTCAGCGGGGGGGCACCGGGGAGCTGTTTTTT.

This clonotype was recorded a few times. The chain joins TRBV5-1 to TRBJ2-7, with D perhaps TRBD2 (5 bases). The length of the CDR3 is 15 residues. Germline V gene data show CDR1 as SGHRS and CDR2 as YFSETQ. Trimming shortened V by 1 base and J by 2 bases, and 13 bases separated the two germline ends. CDR3 residues: CASSLIGDTTYEQYF. DNA for the CDR3: TGCGCCAGCAGCTTGATCGGGGATACCACCTACGAGCAGTACTTC.

The chain links TRBV7-2 to TRBJ2-3; the D gene is possibly TRBD1 (6 bases). Germline V gene sequence: CDR1 SGHTA, CDR2 FQGNSA. The CDR3 has 16 residues. Trimming stripped 4 bases from V and 0 bases from J, with 14 bases between. As DNA, the CDR3 is TGTGCCAGCAGCTCTTTAGGGGGTTTTAGCACAGATACGCAGTATTTT. Translation gives CASSSLGGFSTDTQYF. The full variable domain, in which reference TRBV7-2 and TRBJ2-3 provide the parts outside the CDR3, is GAGVSQSPSNKVTEKGKDVELRCDPISGHTALYWYRQSLGQGLEFLIYFQGNSAPDKSGLPSDRFSAERTGGSVSTLTIQRTQQEDSAVYLCASSSLGGFSTDTQYFGPGTRLTVL.

The chain joins TRBV18 to TRBJ1-4; D gene ambiguous. Germline V CDR1 and CDR2: KGHSH, LQKENI. V dropped 4 bases and J dropped 6 bases, with 18 bases sitting between them. The CDR3 consists of 16 residues. The CDR3, as DNA: TGTGCCAGCTCACTTTCCACCAGTGGGGTGGATGAAAAACTGTTTTTT. Translating gives CASSLSTSGVDEKLFF.

V and J are TRBV29-1 and TRBJ2-3; D is uncertain. The V end lost 6 bases, the J end lost 5 bases, and 21 bases lay between the germline ends. The CDR3 spans 15 residues. Germline-derived CDR1 and CDR2 are SQVTM and ANQGSEA. In nucleotides, the CDR3 is TGCAGCGTCCCAAGTGCGGTCTCCGGCTTAGATACGCAGTATTTT. Translating it yields CSVPSAVSGLDTQYF.

V gene TRBV25-1 combines with J gene TRBJ2-7; D is perhaps TRBD1 (7 bases). CDR1 and CDR2 from the germline V gene are MGHDK and SYGVNS. V lost 4 bases to trimming and J lost 5 bases, with 15 bases between them. The CDR3 has 14 residues. The CDR3: CASSGQGGLDEQYF. In nucleotides, the CDR3 is TGTGCCAGCAGTGGGCAGGGGGGACTCGACGAGCAGTACTTC.

The sample holds one count of this clonotype. The chain combines TRBV6-6 with TRBJ1-5; possibly TRBD1 for D (5 bases). The germline CDR1 and CDR2 sequences are MNHNY and SVGAGI (reference sequence). The CDR3 extends over 13 amino acids. Between the trimmed V and J ends, which lost 7 bases and 2 bases, there was a span of 9 bases. CDR3 sequence reads: CASTLTGNQPQHF. The CDR3 region has the DNA TGTGCCAGCACCTTGACAGGCAATCAGCCCCAGCATTTT.

There are many counts of this clonotype. This sequence joins TRBV6-5 and TRBJ2-7; no reliable D call. Trimming took off 6 bases at V and 2 bases at J, with 14 bases between the two ends. The CDR3 runs to 14 residues. Germline V CDR1 and CDR2: MNHEY, SVGAGI. The CDR3: CASRRGASAYEQYF. The CDR3 DNA follows: TGTGCCAGCAGGCGTGGAGCGTCCGCCTACGAGCAGTACTTC.

The sample holds a few counts of this clonotype. The chain links TRBV18 to TRBJ2-1, with D perhaps TRBD2 (5 bases). Germline V CDR1 and CDR2: KGHSH, LQKENI. This CDR3 has 14 residues. V was pared by 3 bases and J by 6 bases, with 12 bases between. DNA of the CDR3: TGTGCCAGCTCACCCCTAGAGGGTGGCAATGAGCAGTTCTTC. This sequence encodes CASSPLEGGNEQFF.

This chain connects TRBV20-1 to TRBJ1-5; 8 nucleotides line up with TRBD1. Germline-derived CDR1 and CDR2 are DFQATT and SNEGSKA (reference sequence). Trimming at V came to 0 bases and at J to 5 bases, leaving 6 bases not matched to a gene. This CDR3 has 15 amino acids. CDR3 DNA: TGCAGTGCTAGAGATTACAGGGGGGGCGATCAGCCCCAGCATTTT. Translating it yields CSARDYRGGDQPQHF.

The CDR3 reads CATSRGGHSGDEQFF. In DNA, the CDR3 is TGTGCCACCAGCAGAGGAGGACATTCAGGGGATGAGCAGTTCTTC. The gene calls are TRBV15 and TRBJ2-1, with D tentatively TRBD1 (6 bases). The germline V gene has CDR1 LNHNV and CDR2 YYDKDF (reference sequence). Deletions cut 1 base from V and 8 bases from J, with 15 bases between. CDR3 size: 15 residues. Full variable domain (remainder filled in from reference TRBV15 and TRBJ2-1): DAMVIQNPRYQVTQFGKPVTLSCSQTLNHNVMYWYQQKSSQAPKLLFHYYDKDFNNEADTPDNFQSRRPNTSFCFLDIRSPGLGDTAMYLCATSRGGHSGDEQFFGPGTRLTVL.

Only a few counts were recorded for this clonotype. This sequence joins TRBV2 and TRBJ1-2; D not certain. The V end was cut by 4 bases, the J end by 7 bases, with 13 bases between. Per germline, CDR1 SNHLY and CDR2 FYNNEI. The CDR3 consists of 13 residues. Written as DNA, the CDR3 is TGTGCCAGCAGTGTGGTCAGCCGCGGTGGCTACACCTTC. Amino acids: CASSVVSRGGYTF.

This clonotype was detected only a few times. This sequence joins TRBV12-3 or TRBV12-4 and TRBJ2-7, with 8 bases aligning to TRBD1. After removal of 4 bases from V and 4 bases from J, the junction contained 3 bases not matched to a gene. The CDR3 has 13 residues. As DNA, the CDR3 is TGTGCCAGCAGTTGGGGACAGGAGTACGAGCAGTACTTC. This gives the protein CASSWGQEYEQYF.

The V call is TRBV6-2 or TRBV6-3, the J call TRBJ2-3; either TRBD1 or TRBD2 may supply D (6 bases each). Between the trimmed V and J ends, which lost 6 bases and 0 bases, there was a span of 16 bases. CDR3 size: 16 residues. In germline, CDR1 is MNHEY, CDR2 SVGEGT. The DNA for the CDR3 is TGTGCCAGCAGGAAGACGGGGGCCATTAGCACAGATACGCAGTATTTT. This gives the protein CASRKTGAISTDTQYF.

This clonotype came up a few times. The V call is TRBV6-1, the J call TRBJ1-5; a possible D gene is TRBD1 (6 bases). Trimming removed 1 base at V and 6 bases at J, with 19 bases between. CDR1 and CDR2 (germline): MNHNS, SASEGT. This CDR3 contains 17 residues. CDR3 sequence (DNA): TGTGCCAGCAGTGAAGAAGACGGGACATTTTCGGGTCAGCCCCAGCATTTT. Translation gives CASSEEDGTFSGQPQHF.

V and J are TRBV6-5 and TRBJ2-3; TRBD2 matches at 9 bases. The junction had 6 bases not matched to a gene; V was cut back by 2 bases and J by 0 bases. This CDR3 comprises 17 residues. Germline V gene sequence: CDR1 MNHEY, CDR2 SVGAGI. CDR3 sequence: CASSYRRSGGSTDTQYF. In nucleotides, the CDR3 is TGTGCCAGCAGTTACCGACGGAGCGGGGGGAGCACAGATACGCAGTATTTT.

The V call is TRBV5-1, the J call TRBJ2-7; 9 nucleotides line up with TRBD2. The V gene's germline CDR1 is SGHRS and CDR2 YFSETQ. This CDR3 has 17 amino acids. The trim removed 7 bases at V and 7 bases at J, leaving 21 bases unmatched. CDR3 sequence (DNA): TGCGCCAGCGGGCCCATAGCGGGGGCCGGCTCCTACAATGAGCAGTACTTC. Translated: CASGPIAGAGSYNEQYF. The full variable domain, rest sourced from reference TRBV5-1 and TRBJ2-7, is KAGVTQTPRYLIKTRGQQVTLSCSPISGHRSVSWYQQTPGQGLQFLFEYFSETQRNKGNFPGRFSGRQFSNSRSEMNVSTLELGDSALYLCASGPIAGAGSYNEQYFGPGTRLTVT.

In this sample, this clonotype turned up a few times. CDR3: CAISESKGQPGANVLTF. CDR3 DNA sequence: TGTGCCATCAGTGAGTCGAAGGGACAGCCTGGGGCCAACGTCCTGACTTTC. This chain joins TRBV10-3 and TRBJ2-6; 7 nucleotides align to TRBD1. This CDR3 region has 17 residues. Germline values: CDR1 ENHRY, CDR2 SYGVKD. The trim removed 0 bases at V and 2 bases at J, leaving 4 bases unmatched.

This clonotype was seen only a few times. The gene calls are TRBV10-3 and TRBJ2-5; 7 bases align to TRBD1. This CDR3 has 14 amino acids. The germline V gene encodes CDR1 ENHRY and CDR2 SYGVKD. V gave up 3 bases and J gave up 5 bases; unmatched junction bases: 6. CDR3 DNA: TGTGCCATCAGTGACGCGCAGGGGGTCGAGACCCAGTACTTC. Its translation is CAISDAQGVETQYF.

V gene TRBV27 combines with J gene TRBJ1-1; unclear D gene. The V gene lost 3 bases and the J gene lost 4 bases, with 9 bases spanning the gap. The CDR3 length is 13 residues. In germline, CDR1 is MNHEY, CDR2 SMNVEV (reference sequence). This CDR3 reads CASSFYQSTEAFF. CDR3 nucleotides: TGTGCCAGCAGTTTCTACCAGAGCACTGAAGCTTTCTTT.

The chain links TRBV4-2 to TRBJ2-3, with TRBD2 matching 8 bases. Per germline, CDR1 LGHNA and CDR2 YNFKEQ. With V trimmed by 3 bases and J by 2 bases, 13 bases remained unmatched. This CDR3 contains 18 residues. The CDR3, as DNA: TGTGCCAGCAGCCAGATGGGAGTAGGTAGCGGGATCACAGATACGCAGTATTTT. Its translation: CASSQMGVGSGITDTQYF.

This clonotype was seen repeatedly, ten times or more. The rearrangement uses TRBV7-9 and TRBJ2-7; 10 bases map to TRBD1. The CDR3 runs to 16 residues. Looked up from germline, CDR1 is SEHNR and CDR2 is FQNEAQ (reference sequence). J gave up 6 bases and V 6 bases, and 14 bases lay outside the gene matches. The CDR3 coding sequence is TGTGCCAGCAGTTTACGGGGCGGGACAGGGGCATTCGAGCAGTACTTC. Its translation is CASSLRGGTGAFEQYF.

This chain links TRBV24-1 with TRBJ2-3; 9 positions agree with TRBD1. The J segment lost 3 bases and the V segment lost 4 bases, leaving 4 bases of the junction unmatched. The CDR3 is made up of 15 amino acids. Germline loops: CDR1 KGHDR, CDR2 SFDVKD. The DNA for the CDR3 is TGTGCCACCAGTGAACCGGGACAGGGTACAGATACGCAGTATTTT. Translation: CATSEPGQGTDTQYF.

The chain is built from TRBV20-1 and TRBJ2-1; D possibly corresponds to TRBD1 (6 bases). V shed 5 bases and J shed 8 bases, with 16 bases lying between them. This CDR3 spans 13 amino acids. Per the germline V gene, CDR1 is DFQATT and CDR2 is SNEGSKA (reference sequence). The CDR3 nucleotides are TGCAGTGCTGGAGGACCCAGGGGAGATGAGCAGTTCTTC. Amino acids: CSAGGPRGDEQFF.

The rearrangement uses TRBV7-2 and TRBJ2-3; D gene ambiguous. The germline CDR1 and CDR2 sequences are SGHTA and FQGNSA. This CDR3 has 13 amino acids. V lost 3 bases and J lost 4, with 8 bases in between. In DNA, the CDR3 is TGTGCCAGCAGCTTGAGATCCCCAGATACGCAGTATTTT. It translates to CASSLRSPDTQYF.

V is TRBV12-3 or TRBV12-4 and J is TRBJ2-7; D possibly corresponds to TRBD1 (6 bases). TRBJ2-5 matches the DNA end more closely, so the J call is doubtful. The length of the CDR3 is 13 residues. The CDR3 here is CASRGTTGETQYF. The CDR3 DNA sequence: TGTGCCAGCAGAGGGACGACAGGAGAGACCCAGTACTTC.

Concerning this clonotype: A much larger clone is a single base away; this may be a read error. This chain connects TRBV13 to TRBJ2-6; 7 nucleotides agree with TRBD1. The CDR3 loop spans 15 amino acids. CDR1 is PRHDT, CDR2 FYEKMQ, per germline (reference sequence). The CDR3 bases are TGTGTCAGCAGCCAGGGACAGACTGGGGCCAACGTCCTGACTTTC. This encodes CVSSQGQTGANVLTF.